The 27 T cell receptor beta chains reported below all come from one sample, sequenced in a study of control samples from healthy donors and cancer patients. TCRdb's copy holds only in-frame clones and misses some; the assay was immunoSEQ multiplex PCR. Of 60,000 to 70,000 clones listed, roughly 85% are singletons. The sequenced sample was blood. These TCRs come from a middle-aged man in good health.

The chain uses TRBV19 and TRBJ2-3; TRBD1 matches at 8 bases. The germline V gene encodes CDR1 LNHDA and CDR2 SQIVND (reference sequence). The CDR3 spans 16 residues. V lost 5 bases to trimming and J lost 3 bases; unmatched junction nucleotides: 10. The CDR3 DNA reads TGTGCCAGTAGTTCGCGGACAGGGTTTTTGACAGATACGCAGTATTTT. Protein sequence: CASSSRTGFLTDTQYF.

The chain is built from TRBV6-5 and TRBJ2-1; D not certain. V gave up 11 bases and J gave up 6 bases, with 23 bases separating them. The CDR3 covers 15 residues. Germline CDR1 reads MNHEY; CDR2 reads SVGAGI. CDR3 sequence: CAGGRSLISANEQFF. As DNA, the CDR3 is TGTGCCGGCGGACGGTCCCTTATTTCCGCCAATGAGCAGTTCTTC.

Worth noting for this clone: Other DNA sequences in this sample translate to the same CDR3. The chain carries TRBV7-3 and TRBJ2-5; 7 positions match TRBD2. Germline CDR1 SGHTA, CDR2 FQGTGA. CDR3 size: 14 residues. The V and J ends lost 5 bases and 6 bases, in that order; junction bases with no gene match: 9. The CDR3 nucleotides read TGTGCCAGCAGCGATAGGGGCGGGGGTCAGACCCAGTACTTC. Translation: CASSDRGGGQTQYF.

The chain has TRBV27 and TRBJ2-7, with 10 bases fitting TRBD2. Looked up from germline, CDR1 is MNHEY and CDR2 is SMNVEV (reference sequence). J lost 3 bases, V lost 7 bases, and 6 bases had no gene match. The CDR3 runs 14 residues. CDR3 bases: TGTGCCAGCATGATAGCGGGAGGCCTCTACGAGCAGTACTTC. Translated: CASMIAGGLYEQYF.

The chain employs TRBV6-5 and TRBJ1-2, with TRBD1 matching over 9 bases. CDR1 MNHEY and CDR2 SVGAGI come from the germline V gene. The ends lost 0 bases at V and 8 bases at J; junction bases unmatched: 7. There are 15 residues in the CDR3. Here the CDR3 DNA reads TGTGCCAGCAGTTACTCCTTGACAGGGGGTATCGGCTACACCTTC. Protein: CASSYSLTGGIGYTF.

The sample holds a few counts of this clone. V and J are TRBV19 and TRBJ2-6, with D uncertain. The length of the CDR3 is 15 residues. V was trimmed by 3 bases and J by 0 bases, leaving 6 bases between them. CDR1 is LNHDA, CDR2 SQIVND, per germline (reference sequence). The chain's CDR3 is CASSMSSSGANVLTF. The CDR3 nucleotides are TGTGCCAGTAGTATGTCTAGCTCTGGGGCCAACGTCCTGACTTTC.

The CDR3 protein is CASSLGEANTEAFF. CDR3 DNA sequence: TGTGCCAGCAGCTTAGGTGAGGCAAACACTGAAGCTTTCTTT. The chain recombines TRBV7-9 with TRBJ1-1; no clear D. Looked up from germline, CDR1 is SEHNR and CDR2 is FQNEAQ (reference sequence). The V end was cut by 1 base, the J end by 2 bases, with 8 bases between. This CDR3 spans 14 amino acids.

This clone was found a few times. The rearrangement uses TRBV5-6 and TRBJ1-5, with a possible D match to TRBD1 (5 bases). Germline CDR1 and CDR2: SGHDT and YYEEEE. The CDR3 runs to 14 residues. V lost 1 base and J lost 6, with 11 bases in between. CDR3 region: CASSLFEGFQPQHF. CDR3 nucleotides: TGTGCCAGCAGCTTGTTTGAGGGGTTTCAGCCCCAGCATTTT.

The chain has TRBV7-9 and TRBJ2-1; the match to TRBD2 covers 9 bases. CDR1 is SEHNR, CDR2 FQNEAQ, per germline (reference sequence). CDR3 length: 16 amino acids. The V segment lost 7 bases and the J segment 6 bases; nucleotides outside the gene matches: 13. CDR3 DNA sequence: TGTGCCAGCATCGATCCAGGGACTAGCCGGGGCAATGAGCAGTTCTTC. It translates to CASIDPGTSRGNEQFF.

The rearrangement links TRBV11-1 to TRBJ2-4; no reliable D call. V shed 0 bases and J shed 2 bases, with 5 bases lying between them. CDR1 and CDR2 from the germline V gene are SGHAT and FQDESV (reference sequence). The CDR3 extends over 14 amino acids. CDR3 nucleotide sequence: TGTGCCAGCAGCTTAGCCAGTACCAAAAACATTCAGTACTTC. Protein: CASSLASTKNIQYF. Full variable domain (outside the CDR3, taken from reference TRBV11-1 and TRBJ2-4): EAEVAQSPRYKITEKSQAVAFWCDPISGHATLYWYRQILGQGPELLVQFQDESVVDDSQLPKDRFSAERLKGVDSTLKIQPAELGDSAMYLCASSLASTKNIQYFGAGTRLSVL.

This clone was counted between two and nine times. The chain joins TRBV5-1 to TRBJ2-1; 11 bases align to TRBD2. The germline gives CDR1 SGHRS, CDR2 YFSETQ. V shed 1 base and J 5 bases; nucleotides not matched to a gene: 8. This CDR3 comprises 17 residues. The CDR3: CASSLTSGSYSHNEQFF. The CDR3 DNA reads TGCGCCAGCAGCTTGACTAGCGGGAGTTATTCCCACAATGAGCAGTTCTTC.

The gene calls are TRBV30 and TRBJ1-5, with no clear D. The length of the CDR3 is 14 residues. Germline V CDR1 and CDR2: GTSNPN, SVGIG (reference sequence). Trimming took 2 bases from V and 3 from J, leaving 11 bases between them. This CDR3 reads CAWSTYSINQPQHF. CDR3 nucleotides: TGTGCCTGGAGTACCTACAGCATCAATCAGCCCCAGCATTTT. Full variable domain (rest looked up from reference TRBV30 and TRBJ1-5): SQTIHQWPATLVQPVGSPLSLECTVEGTSNPNLYWYRQAAGRGLQLLFYSVGIGQISSEVPQNLSASRPQDRQFILSSKKLLLSDSGFYLCAWSTYSINQPQHFGDGTRLSIL.

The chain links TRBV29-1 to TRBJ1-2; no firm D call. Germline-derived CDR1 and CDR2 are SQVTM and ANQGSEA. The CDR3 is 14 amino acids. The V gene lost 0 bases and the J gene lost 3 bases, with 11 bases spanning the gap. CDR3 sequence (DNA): TGCAGCGTTGAAGATTTCGGGGATGACTATGGCTACACCTTC. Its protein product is CSVEDFGDDYGYTF.

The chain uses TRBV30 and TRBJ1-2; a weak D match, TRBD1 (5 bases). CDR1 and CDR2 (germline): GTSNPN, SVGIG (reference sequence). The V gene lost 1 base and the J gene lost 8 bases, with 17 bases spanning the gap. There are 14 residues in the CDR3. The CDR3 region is CAWSAQGRVFGYTF. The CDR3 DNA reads TGTGCCTGGAGTGCTCAGGGAAGGGTGTTCGGCTACACCTTC.

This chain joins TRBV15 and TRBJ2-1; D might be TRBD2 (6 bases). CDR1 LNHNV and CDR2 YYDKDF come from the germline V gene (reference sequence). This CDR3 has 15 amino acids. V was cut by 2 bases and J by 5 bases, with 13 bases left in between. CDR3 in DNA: TGTGCCACCAGCAGATATTGGGGGGATGACAATGAGCAGTTCTTC. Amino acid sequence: CATSRYWGDDNEQFF.

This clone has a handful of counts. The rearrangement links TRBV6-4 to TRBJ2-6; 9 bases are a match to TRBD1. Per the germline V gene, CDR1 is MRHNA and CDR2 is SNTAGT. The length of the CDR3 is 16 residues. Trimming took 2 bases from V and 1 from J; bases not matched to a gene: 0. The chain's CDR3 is CASSDDRGSGANVLTF. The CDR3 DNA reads TGTGCCAGCAGTGACGACAGGGGGTCTGGGGCCAACGTCCTGACTTTC.

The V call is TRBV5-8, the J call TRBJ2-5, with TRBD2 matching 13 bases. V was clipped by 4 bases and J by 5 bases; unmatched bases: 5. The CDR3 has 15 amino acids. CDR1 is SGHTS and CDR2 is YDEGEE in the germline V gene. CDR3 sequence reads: CASSRGLAGAETQYF. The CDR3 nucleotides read TGTGCCAGCAGCCGAGGACTAGCGGGAGCGGAGACCCAGTACTTC.

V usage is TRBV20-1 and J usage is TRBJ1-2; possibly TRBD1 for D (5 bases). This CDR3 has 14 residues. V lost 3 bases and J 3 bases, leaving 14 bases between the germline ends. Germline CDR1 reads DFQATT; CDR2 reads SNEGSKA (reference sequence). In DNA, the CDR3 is TGCAGTGCTAGTTTCGACAGCAGATACTATGGCTACACCTTC. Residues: CSASFDSRYYGYTF.

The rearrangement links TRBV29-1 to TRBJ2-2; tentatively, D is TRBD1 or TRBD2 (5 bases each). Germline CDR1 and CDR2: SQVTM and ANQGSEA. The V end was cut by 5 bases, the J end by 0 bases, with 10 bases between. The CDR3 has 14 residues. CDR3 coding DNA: TGCAGCGTTTCCGGGACGGCGAACACCGGGGAGCTGTTTTTT. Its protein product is CSVSGTANTGELFF.

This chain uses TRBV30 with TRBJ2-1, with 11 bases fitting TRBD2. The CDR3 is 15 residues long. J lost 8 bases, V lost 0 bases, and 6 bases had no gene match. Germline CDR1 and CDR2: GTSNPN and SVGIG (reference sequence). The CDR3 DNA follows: TGTGCCTGGAGTGTTAGTCTAGCGGGAGGTTATGAGCAGTTCTTC. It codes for CAWSVSLAGGYEQFF.

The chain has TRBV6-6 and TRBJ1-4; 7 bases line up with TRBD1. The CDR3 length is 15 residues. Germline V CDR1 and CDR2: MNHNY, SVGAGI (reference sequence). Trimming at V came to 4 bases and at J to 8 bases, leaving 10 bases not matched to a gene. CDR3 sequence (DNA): TGTGCCAGCAGTTCCCAGGGGGGGGCGGGAGAAAAACTGTTTTTT. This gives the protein CASSSQGGAGEKLFF.

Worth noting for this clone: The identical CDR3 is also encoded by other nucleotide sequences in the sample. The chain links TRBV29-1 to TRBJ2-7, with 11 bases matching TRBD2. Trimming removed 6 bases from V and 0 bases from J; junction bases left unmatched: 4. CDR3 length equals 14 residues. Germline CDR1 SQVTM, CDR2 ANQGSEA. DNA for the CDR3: TGCAGCGTCATAGCGGGGGGGAGCTCCTACGAGCAGTACTTC. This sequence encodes CSVIAGGSSYEQYF.

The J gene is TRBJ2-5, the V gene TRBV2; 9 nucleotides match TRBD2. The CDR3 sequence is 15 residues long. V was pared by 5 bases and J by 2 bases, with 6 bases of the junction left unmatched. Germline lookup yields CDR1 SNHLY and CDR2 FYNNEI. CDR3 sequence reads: CASSYGLAQQETQYF. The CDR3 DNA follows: TGTGCCAGCAGTTACGGACTAGCGCAACAAGAGACCCAGTACTTC.

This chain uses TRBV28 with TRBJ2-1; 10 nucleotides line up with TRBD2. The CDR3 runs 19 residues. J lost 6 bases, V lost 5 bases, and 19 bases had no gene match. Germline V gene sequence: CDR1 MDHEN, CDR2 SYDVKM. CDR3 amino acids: CASSPRFRRLAGYSNEQFF. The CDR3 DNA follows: TGTGCCAGCAGTCCCCGCTTTCGCCGACTAGCGGGTTACTCCAATGAGCAGTTCTTC.

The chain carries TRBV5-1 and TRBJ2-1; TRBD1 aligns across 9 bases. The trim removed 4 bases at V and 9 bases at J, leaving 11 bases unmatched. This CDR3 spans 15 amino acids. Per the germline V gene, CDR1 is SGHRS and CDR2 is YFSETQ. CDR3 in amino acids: CASSMGTGRGGEQFF. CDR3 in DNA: TGCGCCAGCAGCATGGGGACAGGGAGAGGTGGTGAGCAGTTCTTC.

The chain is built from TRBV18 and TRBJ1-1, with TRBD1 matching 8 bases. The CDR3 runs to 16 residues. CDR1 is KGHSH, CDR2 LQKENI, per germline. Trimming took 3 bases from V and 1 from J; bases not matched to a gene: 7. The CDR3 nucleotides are TGTGCCAGCTCACCCCTGGGGCAGGGGGCGAACACTGAAGCTTTCTTT. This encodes CASSPLGQGANTEAFF.

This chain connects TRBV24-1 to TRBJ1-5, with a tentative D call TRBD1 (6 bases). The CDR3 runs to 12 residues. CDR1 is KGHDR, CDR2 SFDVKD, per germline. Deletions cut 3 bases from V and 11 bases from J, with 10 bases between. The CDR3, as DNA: TGTGCCACCAGTGATCAGGGGACCACCCAGCATTTT. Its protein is CATSDQGTTQHF.